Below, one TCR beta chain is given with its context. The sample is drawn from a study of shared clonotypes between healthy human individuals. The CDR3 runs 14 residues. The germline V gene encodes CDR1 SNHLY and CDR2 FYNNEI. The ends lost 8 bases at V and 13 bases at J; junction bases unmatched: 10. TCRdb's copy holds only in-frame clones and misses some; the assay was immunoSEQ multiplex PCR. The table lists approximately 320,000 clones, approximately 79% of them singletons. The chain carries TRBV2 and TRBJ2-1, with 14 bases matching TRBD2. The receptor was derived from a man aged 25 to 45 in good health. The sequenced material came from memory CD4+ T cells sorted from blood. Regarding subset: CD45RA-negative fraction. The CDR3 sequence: CASPTGTSGGAQFF. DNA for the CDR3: TGTGCCAGCCCGACCGGGACTAGCGGGGGAGCACAGTTCTTC.